Here is one T cell receptor beta chain with its context. Its antigen remains unidentified. PCR was performed using 60 Vbeta and 13 Jbeta primers. Assay: immunoSEQ multiplex PCR; the TCRdb copy retains only in-frame clones and omits some. The data show over 80,000 clones, with roughly 60% seen just once and more than 5% held by the top ten. The source of the sample is a study of cytomegalovirus exposure and HLA in healthy donors. Findings of the study overall: Using the classifier, cytomegalovirus status was reportedly diagnosed with high specificity and sensitivity. Across all donors, roughly uniform sequencing depth was an assumption of the presence/absence analyses. The majority of CMV-associated TCR beta chains were reported as apparently HLA-restricted in a later analysis. HLA allele associations emerged for fewer than 20,000 TCR beta sequences in a later analysis, at 0.05 false discovery rate.

The germline V gene encodes CDR1 SGHRS and CDR2 YFSETQ. This CDR3 spans 15 amino acids. Trimming shortened V by 3 bases and J by 4 bases, and 14 bases separated the two germline ends. This TCR was sampled from a boy aged 5-17 years in good health and CMV-seropositive. Sample: PBMCs. The chain links TRBV5-1 to TRBJ2-1, with TRBD2 as a possible D gene (5 bases). The CDR3 region is CASSYDAGDYNEQFF. For the CDR3, the DNA is TGCGCCAGCAGCTACGACGCCGGGGATTACAATGAGCAGTTCTTC.